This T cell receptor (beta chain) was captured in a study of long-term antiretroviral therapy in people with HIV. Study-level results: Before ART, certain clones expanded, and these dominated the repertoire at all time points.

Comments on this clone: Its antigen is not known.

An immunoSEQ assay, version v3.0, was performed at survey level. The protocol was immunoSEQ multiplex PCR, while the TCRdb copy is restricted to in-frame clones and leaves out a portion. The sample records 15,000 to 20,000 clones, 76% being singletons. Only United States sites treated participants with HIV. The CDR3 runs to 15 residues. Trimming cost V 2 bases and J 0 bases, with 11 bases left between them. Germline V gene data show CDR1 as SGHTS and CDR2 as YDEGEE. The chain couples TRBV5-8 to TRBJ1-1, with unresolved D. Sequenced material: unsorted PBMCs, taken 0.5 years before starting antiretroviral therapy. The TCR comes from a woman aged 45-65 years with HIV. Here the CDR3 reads CASSLDTTMNTEAFF. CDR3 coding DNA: TGTGCCAGCAGCTTAGACACGACTATGAACACTGAAGCTTTCTTT.